These 9 T cell receptor beta chains were sequenced from one sample in a study of identical twins (dated by TCRdb to the mid-2010s). The library came from 5' RACE. The instrument given in TCRdb is Illumina HiSeq 2000. TCRdb handled the public reads itself, with Q25 trimming in fastp and clone calling in MiXCR, and kept productive beta chains. All rows with the same CDR3 protein become a single entry with the most common DNA and genes. This sample lists a few hundred thousand distinct CDR3 sequences; approximately 18% were detected once. Roughly 12% of the sample lies in the top ten. Specimen: naive T cells sorted from blood. Read against the paper, the sample's cell subset or site label means: cells isolated with a human naive T-cell isolation kit. The receptors here all came from a man aged 50 or older in good health.

The chain combines TRBV7-3 with TRBJ2-5, with D possibly TRBD2 on 6 matching bases. This CDR3 comprises 13 residues. Germline values: CDR1 SGHTA, CDR2 FQGTGA. V was shortened by 5 bases and J by 7 bases, with 14 bases between the two germline ends. CDR3 amino acids: CASSRSGTGTQYF. CDR3 in DNA: TGTGCCAGCAGCCGTAGCGGAACGGGGACCCAGTACTTC. Variable domain in full (rest from reference TRBV7-3 and TRBJ2-5): GAGVSQTPSNKVTEKGKYVELRCDPISGHTALYWYRQSLGQGPEFLIYFQGTGAADDSGLPNDRFFAVRPEGSVSTLKIQRTERGDSAVYLCASSRSGTGTQYFGPGTRLLVL.

The gene calls are TRBV2 and TRBJ2-3; 8 bases are shared with TRBD2. With 8 bases clipped from V and 0 bases from J, the junction kept 7 bases outside the gene matches. CDR3 size: 15 residues. Germline values: CDR1 SNHLY, CDR2 FYNNEI. The CDR3 here is CASSRTSRSTDTQYF. CDR3 sequence (DNA): TGTGCCAGCTCCCGGACTAGCCGCAGCACAGATACGCAGTATTTT.

The genes are TRBV20-1 and TRBJ2-5; D unresolved. CDR1 is DFQATT and CDR2 is SNEGSKA in the germline V gene (reference sequence). The CDR3 runs to 15 residues. V was shortened by 1 base and J by 5 bases, with 17 bases between the two germline ends. The CDR3 sequence: CSARAPSRDPETQYF. The CDR3, as DNA: TGCAGTGCTAGAGCACCCAGTAGGGATCCGGAGACCCAGTACTTC.

This clonotype was detected many times. The chain is built from TRBV18 and TRBJ2-3, with unresolved D. The CDR3 is 11 amino acids. V dropped 2 bases and J dropped 5 bases, with 2 bases sitting between them. Per the germline V gene, CDR1 is KGHSH and CDR2 is LQKENI. CDR3 DNA sequence: TGTGCCAGCTCACCAGAAGATACGCAGTATTTT. Amino acids: CASSPEDTQYF.

In nucleotides, the CDR3 is TGTGCCAGCAGCTTGGTGCCGACCGGGGAGCTGTTTTTT. This encodes CASSLVPTGELFF. The genes are TRBV5-8 and TRBJ2-2; D remains ambiguous. Germline V gene data show CDR1 as SGHTS and CDR2 as YDEGEE. CDR3 length: 13 amino acids. V shed 0 bases and J shed 5 bases, with 5 bases lying between them.

This clonotype was seen a handful of times. The chain joins TRBV12-3 or TRBV12-4 to TRBJ2-1, with D possibly TRBD1 on 5 matching bases. The CDR3 covers 14 residues. Between the trimmed V and J ends, which lost 3 bases and 4 bases, there was a span of 10 bases. The CDR3 DNA is TGTGCCAGCAGTTTCAGGGAATCATACAATGAGCAGTTCTTC. Amino acids: CASSFRESYNEQFF.

In its sample, this clonotype was seen a few times. This chain connects TRBV7-9 to TRBJ2-1, with 12 bases fitting TRBD2. V dropped 10 bases and J dropped 5; count of bases not matched to a gene: 9. Germline V lookup: CDR1 SEHNR, CDR2 FQNEAQ (reference sequence). The length of the CDR3 is 15 residues. The CDR3 here is CATLTGLAGNNEQFF. CDR3 DNA: TGTGCCACCCTAACAGGACTAGCGGGAAACAATGAGCAGTTCTTC.

Many counts were recorded for this clonotype. The chain is built from TRBV11-2 and TRBJ2-1; the D is unclear. With 4 bases removed from V and 6 bases from J, the gap between germline ends came to 7 bases. Germline V gene sequence: CDR1 SGHAT, CDR2 FQNNGV. There are 12 residues in the CDR3. CDR3 sequence: CASSSTVNEQFF. CDR3 DNA sequence: TGTGCCAGCAGCTCGACGGTCAATGAGCAGTTCTTC.

This clonotype was recorded many times. The V and J genes are TRBV6-5 and TRBJ2-7, with 7 nucleotides matching TRBD2. The germline V gene encodes CDR1 MNHEY and CDR2 SVGAGI. The CDR3 extends over 14 amino acids. V was pared by 2 bases and J by 1 base, with 2 bases of the junction left unmatched. This chain's CDR3 is CASSYLGGSYEQYF. CDR3 DNA sequence: TGTGCCAGCAGTTACCTGGGAGGGTCCTACGAGCAGTACTTC.